Given below is one TCR beta chain in context. The length of the CDR3 is 15 residues. V lost 2 bases and J 4 bases, leaving 12 bases between the germline ends. The V gene's germline CDR1 is MDHEN and CDR2 SYDVKM. Original methodology: From reference gene primer amplification, estimates of nucleated cell counts were derived. The method was immunoSEQ multiplex PCR; TCRdb's version includes in-frame clones alone and lacks a portion of them. V and J calls and clone size are copied from that table; D and trimming were computed from the DNA. The sample lists about 130,000 clones, almost 70% occurring once. These data originate in a study of blood T cell repertoires in COVID-19. Study details: There were acute and convalescent COVID-19 samples, and they came from the United States, Italy and Spain. PBMCs, B-cell-depleted T cells, or T cells provided the cDNA or gDNA that made up the material.

Input material: peripheral blood. This sequence originates from a woman between 65 and 79 years old with acute or convalescent COVID-19. V and J are TRBV28 and TRBJ1-5, with D possibly being TRBD1 (6 bases). The CDR3 spells CASSLPGHSNQPQHF. The CDR3 coding sequence is TGTGCCAGCAGTTTACCGGGACACTCAAATCAGCCCCAGCATTTT.